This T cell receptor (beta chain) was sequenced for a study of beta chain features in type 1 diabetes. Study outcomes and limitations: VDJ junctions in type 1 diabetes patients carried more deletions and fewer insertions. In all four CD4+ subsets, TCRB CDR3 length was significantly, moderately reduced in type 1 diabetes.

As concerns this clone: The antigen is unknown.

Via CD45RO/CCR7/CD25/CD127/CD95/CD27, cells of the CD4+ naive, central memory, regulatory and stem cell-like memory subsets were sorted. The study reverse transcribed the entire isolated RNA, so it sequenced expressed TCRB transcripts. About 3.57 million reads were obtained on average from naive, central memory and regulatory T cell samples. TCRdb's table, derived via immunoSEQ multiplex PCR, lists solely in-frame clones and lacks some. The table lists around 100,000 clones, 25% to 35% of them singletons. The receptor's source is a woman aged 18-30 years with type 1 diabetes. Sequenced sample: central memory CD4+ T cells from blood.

The CDR3 loop reads CASSVSGSSYEQYF. The CDR3 bases are TGTGCCAGCAGCGTTAGCGGTAGCTCCTACGAGCAGTACTTC. The rearrangement joins TRBV7-2 to TRBJ2-7; D possibly corresponds to TRBD2 (6 bases). Between the trimmed V and J ends, which lost 5 bases and 0 bases, there was a span of 11 bases. This CDR3 comprises 14 residues. Per germline, CDR1 SGHTA and CDR2 FQGNSA.